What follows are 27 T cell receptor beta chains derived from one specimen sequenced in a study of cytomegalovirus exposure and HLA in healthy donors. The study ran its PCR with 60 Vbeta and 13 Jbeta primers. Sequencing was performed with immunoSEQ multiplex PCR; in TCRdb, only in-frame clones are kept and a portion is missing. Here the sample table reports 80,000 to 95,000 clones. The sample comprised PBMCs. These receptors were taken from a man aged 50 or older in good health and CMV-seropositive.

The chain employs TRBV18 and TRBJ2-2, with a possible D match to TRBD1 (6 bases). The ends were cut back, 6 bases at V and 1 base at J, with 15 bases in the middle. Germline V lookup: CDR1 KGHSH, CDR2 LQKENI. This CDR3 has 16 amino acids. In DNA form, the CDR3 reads TGTGCCAGCTCCCCCGCTCGACAGGTGAACACCGGGGAGCTGTTTTTT. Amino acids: CASSPARQVNTGELFF.

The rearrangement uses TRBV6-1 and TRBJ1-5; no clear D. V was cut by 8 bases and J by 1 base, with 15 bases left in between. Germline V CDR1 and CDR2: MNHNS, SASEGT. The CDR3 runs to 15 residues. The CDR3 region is CASAGFGLSNQPQHF. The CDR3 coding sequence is TGTGCCAGCGCCGGTTTCGGGTTGAGCAATCAGCCCCAGCATTTT.

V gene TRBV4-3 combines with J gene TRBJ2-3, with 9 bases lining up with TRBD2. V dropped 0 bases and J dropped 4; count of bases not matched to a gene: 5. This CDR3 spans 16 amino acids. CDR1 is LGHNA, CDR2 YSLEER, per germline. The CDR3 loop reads CASSQDRASGADTQYF. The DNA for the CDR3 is TGCGCCAGCAGCCAAGATCGGGCTAGCGGGGCAGATACGCAGTATTTT.

This CDR3 is CASSKTSAQYF. CDR3 nucleotide sequence: TGTGCCAGTAGTAAGACTAGCGCGCAGTATTTT. The J gene is TRBJ2-3, the V gene TRBV19; 8 bases fit TRBD2. The CDR3 loop spans 11 amino acids. The germline gives CDR1 LNHDA, CDR2 SQIVND (reference sequence). Germline trimming cut 4 bases from V and 10 bases from J; bases unmatched to any gene: 1.

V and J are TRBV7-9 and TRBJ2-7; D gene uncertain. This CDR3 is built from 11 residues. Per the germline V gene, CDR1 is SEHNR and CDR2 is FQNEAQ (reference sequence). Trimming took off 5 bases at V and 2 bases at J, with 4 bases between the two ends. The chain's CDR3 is CASSITYEQYF. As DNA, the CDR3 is TGTGCCAGCAGCATTACCTACGAGCAGTACTTC.

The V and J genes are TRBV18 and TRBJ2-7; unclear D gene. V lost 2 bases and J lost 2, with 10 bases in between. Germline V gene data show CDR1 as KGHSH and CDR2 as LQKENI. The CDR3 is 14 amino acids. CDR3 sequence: CASSPRPGPYEQYF. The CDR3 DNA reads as TGTGCCAGCTCACCAAGGCCGGGTCCCTACGAGCAGTACTTC.

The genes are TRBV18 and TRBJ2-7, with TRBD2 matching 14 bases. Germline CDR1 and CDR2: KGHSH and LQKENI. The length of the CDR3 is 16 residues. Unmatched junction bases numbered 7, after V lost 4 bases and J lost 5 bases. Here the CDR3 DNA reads TGTGCCAGCTCACAACCGGGACTAGCGGGAGCTAACGAGCAGTACGTC. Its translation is CASSQPGLAGANEQYV.

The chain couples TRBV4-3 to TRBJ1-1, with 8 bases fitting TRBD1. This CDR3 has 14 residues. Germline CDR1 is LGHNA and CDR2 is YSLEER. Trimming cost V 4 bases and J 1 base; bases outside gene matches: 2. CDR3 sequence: CASSPGTGNTEAFF. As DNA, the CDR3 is TGCGCCAGCAGCCCCGGGACAGGGAACACTGAAGCTTTCTTT.

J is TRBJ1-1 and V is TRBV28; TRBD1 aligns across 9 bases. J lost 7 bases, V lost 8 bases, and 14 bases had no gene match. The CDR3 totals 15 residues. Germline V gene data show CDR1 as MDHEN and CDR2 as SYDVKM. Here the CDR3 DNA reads TGTGCCAGCGGATACTGGGACAGGGAATATGGTGAAGCTTTCTTT. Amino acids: CASGYWDREYGEAFF.

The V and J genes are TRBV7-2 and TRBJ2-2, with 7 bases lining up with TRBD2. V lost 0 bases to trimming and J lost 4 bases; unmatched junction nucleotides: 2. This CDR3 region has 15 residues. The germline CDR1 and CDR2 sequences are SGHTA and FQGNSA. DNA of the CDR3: TGTGCCAGCAGCTTAGCAGCTAGCGGCACCGGGGAGCTGTTTTTT. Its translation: CASSLAASGTGELFF.

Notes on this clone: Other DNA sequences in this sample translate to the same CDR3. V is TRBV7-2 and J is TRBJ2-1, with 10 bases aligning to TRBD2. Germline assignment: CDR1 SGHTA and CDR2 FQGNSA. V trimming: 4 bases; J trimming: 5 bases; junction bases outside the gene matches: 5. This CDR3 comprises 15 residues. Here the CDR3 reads CASSSRTSGNNEQFF. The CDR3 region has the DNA TGTGCCAGCAGCTCACGGACTAGCGGCAACAATGAGCAGTTCTTC.

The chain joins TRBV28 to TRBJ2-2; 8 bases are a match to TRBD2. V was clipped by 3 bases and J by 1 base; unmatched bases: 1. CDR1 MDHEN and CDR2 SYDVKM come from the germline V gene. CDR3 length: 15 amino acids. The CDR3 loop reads CASSFSGRNTGELFF. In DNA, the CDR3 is TGTGCCAGCAGTTTCAGCGGGAGGAACACCGGGGAGCTGTTTTTT.

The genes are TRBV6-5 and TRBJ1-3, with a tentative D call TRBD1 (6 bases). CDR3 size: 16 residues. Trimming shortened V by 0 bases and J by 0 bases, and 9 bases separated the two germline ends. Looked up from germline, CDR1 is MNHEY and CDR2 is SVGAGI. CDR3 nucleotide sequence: TGTGCCAGCAGTTACTCGGCGGACAGCTCTGGAAACACCATATATTTT. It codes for CASSYSADSSGNTIYF.

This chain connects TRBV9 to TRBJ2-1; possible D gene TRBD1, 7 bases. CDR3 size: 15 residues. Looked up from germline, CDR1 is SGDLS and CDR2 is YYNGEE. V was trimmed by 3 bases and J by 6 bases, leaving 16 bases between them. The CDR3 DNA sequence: TGTGCCAGCAGCGCGGGGACAGCGGGCTTCAATGAGCAGTTCTTC. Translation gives CASSAGTAGFNEQFF.

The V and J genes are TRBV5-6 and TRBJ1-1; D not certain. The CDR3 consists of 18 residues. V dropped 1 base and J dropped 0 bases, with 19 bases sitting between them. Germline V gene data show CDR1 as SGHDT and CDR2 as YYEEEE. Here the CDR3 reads CASSLFVLLAQMNTEAFF. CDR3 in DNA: TGTGCCAGCAGCTTGTTCGTACTTCTGGCACAGATGAACACTGAAGCTTTCTTT.

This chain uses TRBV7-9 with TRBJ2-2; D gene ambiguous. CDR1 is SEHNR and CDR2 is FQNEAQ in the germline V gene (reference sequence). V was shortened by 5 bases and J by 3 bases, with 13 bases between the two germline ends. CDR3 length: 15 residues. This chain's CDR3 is CASSVSQVDTGELFF. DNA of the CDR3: TGTGCCAGCAGCGTCTCGCAGGTCGACACCGGGGAGCTGTTTTTT.

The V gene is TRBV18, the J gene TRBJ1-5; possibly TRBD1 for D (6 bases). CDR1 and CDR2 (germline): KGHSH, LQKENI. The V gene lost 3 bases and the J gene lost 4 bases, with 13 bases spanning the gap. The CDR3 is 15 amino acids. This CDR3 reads CASSPRQVGNQPQHF. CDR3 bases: TGTGCCAGCTCACCTAGACAGGTAGGGAATCAGCCCCAGCATTTT.

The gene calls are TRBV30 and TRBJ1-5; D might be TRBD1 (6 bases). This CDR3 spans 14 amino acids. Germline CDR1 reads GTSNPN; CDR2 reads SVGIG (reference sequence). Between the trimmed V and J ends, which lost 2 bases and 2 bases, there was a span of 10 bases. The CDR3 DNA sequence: TGTGCCTGGAGTCCGGGACACGGCAATCAGCCCCAGCATTTT. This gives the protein CAWSPGHGNQPQHF.

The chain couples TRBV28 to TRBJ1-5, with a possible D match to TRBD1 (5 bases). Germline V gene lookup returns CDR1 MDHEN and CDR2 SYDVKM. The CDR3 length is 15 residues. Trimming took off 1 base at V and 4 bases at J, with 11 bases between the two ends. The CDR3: CASSLLGVGNQPQHF. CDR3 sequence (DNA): TGTGCCAGCAGTTTATTAGGGGTAGGGAATCAGCCCCAGCATTTT.

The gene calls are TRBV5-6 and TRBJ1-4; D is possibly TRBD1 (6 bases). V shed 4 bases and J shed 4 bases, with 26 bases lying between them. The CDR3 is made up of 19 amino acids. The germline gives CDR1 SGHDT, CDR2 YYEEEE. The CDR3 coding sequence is TGTGCCAGCAGCCTTATAGAGGCAGGGGCGACGATCTATAATGAAAAACTGTTTTTT. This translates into CASSLIEAGATIYNEKLFF.

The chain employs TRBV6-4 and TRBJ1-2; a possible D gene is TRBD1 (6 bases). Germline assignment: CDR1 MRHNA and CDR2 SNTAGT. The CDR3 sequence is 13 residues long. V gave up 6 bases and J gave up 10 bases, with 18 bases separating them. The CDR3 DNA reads TGTGCCAGCAGACGACAGGCTACGGATGACTACACCTTC. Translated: CASRRQATDDYTF.

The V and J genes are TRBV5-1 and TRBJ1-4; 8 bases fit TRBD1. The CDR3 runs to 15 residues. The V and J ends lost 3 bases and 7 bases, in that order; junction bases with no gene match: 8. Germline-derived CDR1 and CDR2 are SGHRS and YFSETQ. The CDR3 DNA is TGCGCCAGCAGCTCCCAGGGGGCGCTGAGTGAAAAACTGTTTTTT. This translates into CASSSQGALSEKLFF. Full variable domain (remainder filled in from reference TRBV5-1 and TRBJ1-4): KAGVTQTPRYLIKTRGQQVTLSCSPISGHRSVSWYQQTPGQGLQFLFEYFSETQRNKGNFPGRFSGRQFSNSRSEMNVSTLELGDSALYLCASSSQGALSEKLFFGSGTQLSVL.

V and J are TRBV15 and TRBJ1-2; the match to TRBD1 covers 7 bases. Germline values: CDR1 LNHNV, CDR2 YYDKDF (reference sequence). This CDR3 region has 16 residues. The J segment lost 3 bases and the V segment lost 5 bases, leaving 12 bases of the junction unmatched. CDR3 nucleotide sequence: TGTGCCACCAGCCTAAGTTACACAGGGGTCTACTATGGCTACACCTTC. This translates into CATSLSYTGVYYGYTF.

CDR3 in DNA: TGTGCCATCAGTGAGTCGACAGGGACAGGGGGGTTTCGTGTCTATGGCTACACCTTC. Translating it yields CAISESTGTGGFRVYGYTF. The chain links TRBV10-3 to TRBJ1-2, with 11 bases that match TRBD1. The CDR3 consists of 19 residues. V lost 0 bases and J lost 4; bases outside the gene matches: 13. Germline V lookup: CDR1 ENHRY, CDR2 SYGVKD.

The CDR3 region is CASSVQGQGARYGYTF. In DNA form, the CDR3 reads TGTGCCAGCTCCGTCCAAGGGCAGGGGGCGCGGTATGGCTACACCTTC. The chain is built from TRBV18 and TRBJ1-2; TRBD1 aligns across 8 bases. CDR1 is KGHSH, CDR2 LQKENI, per germline. The CDR3 totals 16 residues. The trim removed 6 bases at V and 5 bases at J, leaving 14 bases unmatched.

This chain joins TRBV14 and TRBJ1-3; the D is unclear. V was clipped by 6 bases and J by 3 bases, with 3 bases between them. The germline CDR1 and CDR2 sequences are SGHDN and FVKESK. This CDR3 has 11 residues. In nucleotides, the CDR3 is TGTGCCAGCAGTCTTGGAAACACCATATATTTT. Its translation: CASSLGNTIYF.

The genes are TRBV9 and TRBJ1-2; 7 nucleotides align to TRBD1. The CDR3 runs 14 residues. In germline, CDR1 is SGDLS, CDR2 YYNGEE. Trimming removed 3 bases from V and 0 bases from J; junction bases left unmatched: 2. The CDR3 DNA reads TGTGCCAGCAGCGCGGACAGGTCTAACTATGGCTACACCTTC. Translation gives CASSADRSNYGYTF.